This T cell receptor beta chain emerged from a study of spatial heterogeneity in lung cancer. Study information: More than 8.5 raw reads, on average, carried each unique TCR and UMI combination.

Every molecule of TCR cDNA had its own unique molecular identifier. MiXCR, applied by TCRdb to the 5' RACE reads, yields one record per CDR3 protein. The repertoire consists of 20,000 to 30,000 distinct CDR3 sequences, with roughly 4.5% occurring once and the leading ten covering approximately 4.7%. Time point meaning: sample taken at primary tumor resection. Unsorted samples of tumor, nontumor lung or frozen PBMC had their whole RNA sequenced. Donation came from roughly 72 patients with untreated early-stage non-small cell lung cancer. Concerning this clonotype itself: The antigen remains unidentified.

Study observations and caveats: Circulating ubiquitous expanded tumor TCRs were observed more frequently at resection than at follow-up.

J gave up 0 bases and V 7 bases, and 0 bases lay outside the gene matches. There are 13 residues in the CDR3. Germline CDR1 and CDR2: MNHNS and SASEGT. V and J are TRBV6-1 and TRBJ2-7, with 10 bases fitting TRBD2. The clonotype was recovered from a male donor with early-stage non-small cell lung cancer. The sequences come from PBMCs, collected at surgery. The CDR3 coding sequence is TGTGCCAGCACTAGCGGGAGCTCCTACGAGCAGTACTTC. Translating it yields CASTSGSSYEQYF.